A selection of T cell receptor beta chains follows, all from one sample in a study of blood T cell repertoires in COVID-19. Sequenced by immunoSEQ multiplex PCR; TCRdb stores in-frame clones only, minus some. The sample records 250,000 to 300,000 clones, around 83% being singletons. Sequencing was done on a sample of peripheral blood. The receptors come from a man of 80 years or more with acute or convalescent COVID-19. CDR3s include the opening cysteine and the closing phenylalanine or tryptophan. The D gene is left open where the match is weak. Not all rows give a size; the values are once, few, many and, for expanded clones, a class.

d_call j_call clone_size v_call cdr3_nt cdr3_aa
. TRBJ1-2 . TRBV15 TGTGCCACCAGCCAAGGGGGTACAGGGACGCAACGTTATGGCTACACCTTC CATSQGGTGTQRYGYTF
TRBD2 TRBJ2-3 once TRBV6-5 TGTGCCAGCAGAGGTTTATGGGGGGGGACAGATACGCAGTATTTT CASRGLWGGTDTQYF
. TRBJ1-2 . TRBV27 TGTGCCAGCAGTTTAATCGCCTCCCCGAGCGGCTATGGCTACACCTTC CASSLIASPSGYGYTF
. TRBJ2-3 . TRBV19 TGTGCCAGTAGTAGACCGGGACACTTAATCACAGATACGCAGTATTTT CASSRPGHLITDTQYF
. TRBJ2-1 . TRBV10-3 TGTGCCATCAGTGAGTCTAAGCAGACTAGAGAGCAGTTCTTC CAISESKQTREQFF
TRBD2 TRBJ2-7 . TRBV3-1/TRBV3-2 TGTGCCAGCAGCCACAGACGCGGGTCTAGCGGGGGGCTTTCCTACGAGCAGTACTTC CASSHRRGSSGGLSYEQYF
TRBD1 TRBJ2-2 . TRBV30 TGTGCCTGGGGGACAGCTATGAACACCGGGGAGCTGTTTTTT CAWGTAMNTGELFF
. TRBJ2-7 . TRBV19 TGTGCCAGTATTCCCTCCCCCGGCGGCGAGCAGTACTTC CASIPSPGGEQYF
. TRBJ1-6 . TRBV9 TGTGCCAGCAGCGTAGGAGCGCCGGTTTCACCCCTCCACTTT CASSVGAPVSPLHF
. TRBJ2-2 few TRBV24-1 TGTGCCACCAGTGTCCCAGGGTCCGGGGAGCTGTTTTTT CATSVPGSGELFF
TRBD1 TRBJ2-3 few TRBV6-5 TGTGCCAGCGGACCTTTCGGACAGGGCACAGATACGCAGTATTTT CASGPFGQGTDTQYF
. TRBJ2-2 . TRBV7-2 TGTGCCAGCAGCTTATCAACAGGCGCGAACACCGGGGAGCTGTTTTTT CASSLSTGANTGELFF
TRBD1 TRBJ2-7 . TRBV5-8 TGTGCCAGCAGCGGTTCCGGGACAGGGCTTTCCTACGAGCAGTACTTC CASSGSGTGLSYEQYF
. TRBJ1-5 . TRBV4-2 TGTGCCAGCAGCCAAGATTCCTGGGAGTCTAGTCAGCCCCAGCATTTT CASSQDSWESSQPQHF
. TRBJ2-2 . TRBV19 TGTGCCAGTAGTATAGATCAGGGTCCCACCGGGGAGCTGTTTTTT CASSIDQGPTGELFF
TRBD2 TRBJ2-1 once TRBV29-1 TGCAGCGTTGAACGTACTAGCGGGGGGCTCTGGGGCAATGAGCAGTTCTTC CSVERTSGGLWGNEQFF
. TRBJ2-4 . TRBV19 TGTGCCAGTAGTAGTACGGAGCTAGCCAAAAACATTCAGTACTTC CASSSTELAKNIQYF
TRBD1 TRBJ1-2 . TRBV3-1/TRBV3-2 TGTGCCAGCAGCCAAGGAAGACAGGGTTGGGGCTACACCTTC CASSQGRQGWGYTF
TRBD2 TRBJ2-2 few TRBV6-5 TGTGCCGGCTCACTGGGACTAGCATCCGGGGAGCTGTTTTTT CAGSLGLASGELFF
. TRBJ1-3 . TRBV3-1/TRBV3-2 TGTGCCAGCAGCCAAGCACAGACTACTGGAAACACCATATATTTT CASSQAQTTGNTIYF
. TRBJ2-7 . TRBV5-1 TGCGCCAGCAGCACCGGACACTCCTACGAGCAGTACTTC CASSTGHSYEQYF
. TRBJ2-7 . TRBV7-3 TGTGCCAGCAGCAAAGGGGTGGGTAGTGACGAGCAGTACTTC CASSKGVGSDEQYF
TRBD1 TRBJ1-6 . TRBV3-1/TRBV3-2 TGTGCCAGCAGCCAAGCTCCCGACAGGGGAAATTCACCCCTCCACTTT CASSQAPDRGNSPLHF
. TRBJ2-7 . TRBV25-1 TGTGCCAGCAGTGAAGCGCAACTCTACGAGCAGTACTTC CASSEAQLYEQYF
TRBD1 TRBJ1-5 . TRBV10-3 TGTGCCACCAGACAGGGCGGTCAGCCCCAGCATTTT CATRQGGQPQHF
TRBD1 TRBJ1-2 . TRBV5-5 TGTGCCAGCAGCTTGGGAGCAGGGGGCCCCTATGGCTACACCTTC CASSLGAGGPYGYTF
TRBD1 TRBJ2-4 . TRBV5-4 TGTGCCAGCAGCGGTACAGGGGGCGAAAACATTCAGTACTTC CASSGTGGENIQYF
TRBD1 TRBJ1-4 . TRBV28 TGTGCCAGCAGTCAGACAGGGGGGGTTGAAAAACTGTTTTTT CASSQTGGVEKLFF
. TRBJ2-4 . TRBV19 TGTGCCAGTAGTGTCCAAGGGGCCAACATTCAGTACTTC CASSVQGANIQYF
TRBD1 TRBJ2-3 . TRBV19 TGTGCCAGTAGCCCGGGACAGACTACAGATACGCAGTATTTT CASSPGQTTDTQYF
TRBD1 TRBJ2-7 . TRBV7-2 TGTGCCAGCAGCCAGAGGACAGGGGGCGAGCAGTACTTC CASSQRTGGEQYF
TRBD2 TRBJ2-1 . TRBV27 TGTGCCAGCAGCCAACTAGCGGGAGTATCGAATGAGCAGTTCTTC CASSQLAGVSNEQFF
. TRBJ2-2 . TRBV5-1 TGCGCCAGCGAGGTCCCATTACACACCGGGGAGCTGTTTTTT CASEVPLHTGELFF
. TRBJ1-3 . TRBV19 TGTGCCAGTAGTCCCGTGCAGGGTCGGGACACCATATATTTT CASSPVQGRDTIYF
. TRBJ1-2 . TRBV12-3/TRBV12-4 TGTGCCAGCAGTTTTTCTCGGGACTATGGCTACACCTTC CASSFSRDYGYTF
. TRBJ2-7 . TRBV30 TGTGCCTGGAGTGATAGGGGACTGTACTTC CAWSDRGLYF
TRBD1 TRBJ1-1 . TRBV2 TGTGCCAGCAGTGTGGACAGGCGTTTTGAAGCTTTCTTT CASSVDRRFEAFF